The rows below give T cell receptor beta chains drawn from one sample of a study of T-cell reconstitution after alpha-beta-depleted transplantation in children. TCRdb reprocessed the PCR reads via MiXCR and lists one record per CDR3 protein. The sample has hundreds of thousands of distinct CDR3 sequences; about 15% are singletons. Source: PBMCs from the stem cell graft donor, taken from the stem cell graft. The source of these receptors is a human donor who donated a stem cell graft to a child with acute myeloid leukemia. Each CDR3 is given without its conserved first and last residue.

J gene	V gene	CDR3 protein
TRBJ1-1	TRBV24-1	ATSDNRGTGEAF
TRBJ1-5	TRBV24-1	ATSDFNVGESNQPQH
TRBJ2-1	TRBV29-1	SARPPYNEQF
TRBJ1-1	TRBV5-1	ASSLRSPENTEAF
TRBJ1-1	TRBV29-1	SVGTAPEVNTEAF
TRBJ2-5	TRBV7-2	ASSRGGRGPGETQY
TRBJ2-1	TRBV7-2	ASSSTHPSYNEQF
TRBJ2-1	TRBV11-2	ASSFKRGGIDEQF
TRBJ2-5	TRBV30	AWSRTSGQETQY
TRBJ1-5	TRBV7-2	ASSLVGSQPQH
TRBJ2-7	TRBV7-2	ASSLVDTSYEQY
TRBJ2-5	TRBV15	ATSRGAGLQETQY
TRBJ1-2	TRBV5-1	ASSLTTGGLEGYT
TRBJ1-1	TRBV7-9	ASSPGGVWAF
TRBJ1-5	TRBV5-5	ASSSYGEDNQPQH
TRBJ2-1	TRBV20-1	SARDWEEPYNEQF
TRBJ2-1	TRBV12-3/TRBV12-4	ASSPIPTSFEQF
TRBJ2-2	TRBV5-1	ASSPGRVDTGELF
TRBJ1-2	TRBV28	ASTFQGGYGYT
TRBJ2-3	TRBV12-3/TRBV12-4	ASIPKRGGADTQY
TRBJ2-1	TRBV12-3/TRBV12-4	ASNSPGHSYNEQF
TRBJ2-1	TRBV7-8	ASSRGGIEQF
TRBJ1-6	TRBV7-9	ASSQGTGVNSPLH
TRBJ1-1	TRBV7-9	ASIPDSDTEAF